The 9 T cell receptor beta chains reported below all come from one sample, sequenced in a study of tumor-infiltrating lymphocytes in primary liver carcinoma. Unsorted whole blood supplied the blood RNA, and germline DNA was isolated too. From roughly 0.55 ug of total RNA, TCR beta-specific cDNA was reverse-transcribed using a constant-region primer. What produced the TCR beta libraries was three nested multiplex PCR rounds using slightly modified ARM-PCR. Each of the first two PCR rounds ran 9 to 11 cycles with TRBV1-TRBV30 forward and C-beta reverse primers. Each CDR3 protein is one row after TCRdb ran MiXCR on the multiplex PCR reads. This sample yields hundreds of thousands of distinct CDR3 sequences, of which roughly three fifths are seen a single time; 15% to 20% belongs to the top ten. The sample consisted of peripheral blood. The receptors stem from a woman under 40 with primary liver carcinoma and hepatitis B virus infection.

This clonotype was found once. The junction departs from germline at one end; a sequencing error may be responsible. The rearrangement links TRBV5-5 to TRBJ2-2; D call uncertain. The CDR3 spans 14 residues. CDR1 SGHKS and CDR2 YYEKEE come from the germline V gene (reference sequence). This CDR3 is CASSLGTNTEELFF. The CDR3 DNA sequence: TGTGCCAGCAGCTTGGGAACTAACACCGAGGAGCTGTTTTTT.

A word on this clonotype: Without the conserved terminal phenylalanine or tryptophan, this CDR3 likely stems from a read error. The chain joins TRBV12-3 or TRBV12-4 to TRBJ2-2, with D unresolved. V lost 8 bases, J lost 1 base, and 11 bases lay in between. The CDR3 has 14 amino acids. The DNA for the CDR3 is TGTGCCAGCGGGTCCCACCTGAACACCGGGGAGCTGTTTTTA. It encodes CASGSHLNTGELFL.

The rearrangement links TRBV7-8 to TRBJ2-5; tentative D call: TRBD1 (5 bases). The CDR3 length is 16 residues. The V end lost 7 bases, the J end lost 4 bases, and 22 bases lay between the germline ends. Germline V gene data show CDR1 as SGHVS and CDR2 as FQNEAQ. The CDR3 DNA sequence: TGTGCCAGCAACCGACAGCAGCCGAAGTGGTTAGAGACCCAGTACTTC. Its protein product is CASNRQQPKWLETQYF.

With respect to this clonotype: A much larger clone differs from this one at a single base, so this may be a read error. The rearrangement uses TRBV29-1 and TRBJ1-2; weak D call: TRBD1 (6 bases). The CDR3 contains 14 residues. Germline CDR1 and CDR2: SQVTM and ANQGSEA. Trimming removed 4 bases at V and 8 bases at J, with 20 bases between. In nucleotides, the CDR3 is TGCAGCGTTGGAGAAACAGGGAGGGGAGGCGGCTACACCTTC. Encoded protein: CSVGETGRGGGYTF. Supplemented by reference TRBV29-1 and TRBJ1-2, the full variable domain reads SAVISQKPSRDICQRGTSLTIQCQVDSQVTMMFWYRQQPGQSLTLIATANQGSEATYESGFVIDKFPISRPNLTFSTLTVSNMSPEDSSIYLCSVGETGRGGGYTFGSGTRLTVV.

The chain has TRBV11-2 and TRBJ2-5, with 15 nucleotides matching TRBD2. The J call may be faulty, since TRBJ2-1 better matches the DNA end. The CDR3 has 19 residues. Germline V CDR1 and CDR2: SGHAT, FQNNGV. In DNA, the CDR3 is TGTGCCAGCAGCCCCGGACTAGCGGGAGGGTCTGCCGGAGGGGAGACCCAGTTCTTC. Translated: CASSPGLAGGSAGGETQFF.

For this clonotype: This could be a read error, since a much larger clone is one nucleotide away. CDR3 sequence: CASFSRRQGPNSPLHF. CDR3 bases: TGTGCCAGCTTTAGTCGTCGGCAGGGTCCTAATTCACCCCTCCACTTT. The rearrangement joins TRBV6-1 to TRBJ1-6; D might be TRBD1 (5 bases). The CDR3 has 16 amino acids. V was trimmed by 8 bases and J by 6 bases, leaving 20 bases between them. Germline values: CDR1 MNHNS, CDR2 SASEGT.

J is TRBJ2-5 and V is TRBV6-6, with D perhaps TRBD1 (5 bases). Germline V gene data show CDR1 as MNHNY and CDR2 as SVGAGI (reference sequence). V lost 6 bases and J 4 bases, leaving 12 bases between the germline ends. The CDR3 totals 13 residues. The CDR3 loop is CASSRPGIETQYF. The DNA for the CDR3 is TGTGCCAGCAGCCGTCCAGGGATAGAGACCCAGTACTTC.

The chain is built from TRBV12-3 or TRBV12-4 and TRBJ2-1, with D unclear. V lost 6 bases to trimming and J lost 9 bases, with 12 bases between them. This CDR3 has 12 residues. The CDR3 coding sequence is TGTGCCAGCAGCTTGGAACTCCCTGAGCAGTTCTTC. Protein: CASSLELPEQFF.

The rearrangement links TRBV11-2 to TRBJ2-7; no reliable D call. Trimming took 1 base from V and 0 from J, leaving 10 bases between them. The length of the CDR3 is 15 residues. CDR1 and CDR2 (germline): SGHAT, FQNNGV. The CDR3 nucleotides are TGTGCCAGCAGCTTAGGCGGCACCAACTCCTACGAGCAGTACTTC. Residues: CASSLGGTNSYEQYF.